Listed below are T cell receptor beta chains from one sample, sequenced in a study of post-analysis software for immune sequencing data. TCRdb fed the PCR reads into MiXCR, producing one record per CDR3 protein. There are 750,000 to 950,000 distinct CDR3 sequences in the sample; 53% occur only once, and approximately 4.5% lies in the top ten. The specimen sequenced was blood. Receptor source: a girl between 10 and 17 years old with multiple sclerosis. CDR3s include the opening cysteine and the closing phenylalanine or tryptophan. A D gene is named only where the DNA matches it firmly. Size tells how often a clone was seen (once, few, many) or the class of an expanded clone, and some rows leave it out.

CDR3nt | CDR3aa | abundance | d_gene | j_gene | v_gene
TGTGCCAGCAGCTGGGACAGAGTTTTCACAGATACGCAGTATTTT | CASSWDRVFTDTQYF | NA | TRBD1 | TRBJ2-3 | TRBV5-6
TGTGCCAGCAGCTCCGTTCGGGGACAGGGAGAAGAGACCCAGTACTTC | CASSSVRGQGEETQYF | NA | TRBD1 | TRBJ2-5 | TRBV7-6
TGCAGCGTCCGGACAGGGGGCTTCTACGAGCAGTACTTC | CSVRTGGFYEQYF | few | TRBD1 | TRBJ2-7 | TRBV29-1
TGCAGTGCGTACCACCTAGTAACGGGCACAGATACGCAGTATTTT | CSAYHLVTGTDTQYF | few | NA | TRBJ2-3 | TRBV20-1
TGTGCCAGCAGCCCCCTCGAAGGGGGCGGGGCTTTCTTT | CASSPLEGGGAFF | few | TRBD1 | TRBJ1-1 | TRBV7-9
TGTGCCAGCAGCTTAGGGTGGGTGGCAGCGACCCCAATCTCCTACGAGCAGTACTTC | CASSLGWVAATPISYEQYF | NA | NA | TRBJ2-7 | TRBV13
TGTGCCAGCAGCAGGACAGGGGCGAATACTGAAGCTTTCTTT | CASSRTGANTEAFF | NA | TRBD1 | TRBJ1-1 | TRBV27
TGTGCCAGCAGTCTGGCGGAGGGTTCTAGCGGGGGGCTACGTTCCTACGAGCAGTACTTC | CASSLAEGSSGGLRSYEQYF | NA | TRBD2 | TRBJ2-7 | TRBV12-3/TRBV12-4
TGTGCTAGTGGTTTGTACAGCTCGAACACTGAAGCTTTCTTT | CASGLYSSNTEAFF | NA | NA | TRBJ1-1 | TRBV12-5
TGCAGCGTTGATTTCCAGGGCGGTGAGCAGTTCTTC | CSVDFQGGEQFF | NA | NA | TRBJ2-1 | TRBV29-1
TGCAGTGCCCTATGGGGACTCCAAGAGGCCCAGTACTTC | CSALWGLQEAQYF | NA | NA | TRBJ2-5 | TRBV20-1
TGTGCCAGCAGGCCAGGACAGAGCCTAGCCAAAAACATTCAGTACTTC | CASRPGQSLAKNIQYF | NA | NA | TRBJ2-4 | TRBV27
TGCAGCGTAGCCGGGGGACAAACCTACGAGCAGTACTTC | CSVAGGQTYEQYF | few | NA | TRBJ2-7 | TRBV29-1
TGCGCCAGCAGCGCATCGACAGGGGTCGAGCAGTACTTC | CASSASTGVEQYF | NA | TRBD1 | TRBJ2-7 | TRBV5-1
TGTGCCAGCAGCTTAGAGGGTGGGGGCTTATACGAGCAGTACTTC | CASSLEGGGLYEQYF | NA | NA | TRBJ2-7 | TRBV7-8
TGCAGCGTTGCTATGAGCACAGATACGCAGTATTTT | CSVAMSTDTQYF | few | NA | TRBJ2-3 | TRBV29-1
TGTGCCAGCAGACAGATTAGCAATCAGCCCCAGCATTTT | CASRQISNQPQHF | NA | NA | TRBJ1-5 | TRBV7-8
TGCGCCAGCAGCTTGGCCAATGATGGCAATCGCTACGAGCAGTACTTC | CASSLANDGNRYEQYF | NA | NA | TRBJ2-7 | TRBV5-1
TGCAGCGTTTTTCACAGGGGGCCTCAAGAGACCCAGTACTTC | CSVFHRGPQETQYF | once | TRBD1 | TRBJ2-5 | TRBV29-1
TGTGCCAGCAGCTTTGGGGACAGGAAAAATCAGCCCCAGCATTTT | CASSFGDRKNQPQHF | NA | TRBD1 | TRBJ1-5 | TRBV7-9
TGTGCCAGCAGCCCGCCGGACATTCAGTACTTC | CASSPPDIQYF | NA | NA | TRBJ2-4 | TRBV7-3
TGTGCCAGCACCCTAGCTGTGGGCTCCTACAATGAGCAGTTCTTC | CASTLAVGSYNEQFF | NA | NA | TRBJ2-1 | TRBV12-3/TRBV12-4
TGCGCCAGCAGCTTGGACCAGCGGGGGCTCACAGATACGCAGTATTTT | CASSLDQRGLTDTQYF | NA | TRBD2 | TRBJ2-3 | TRBV5-1
TGTGCCAGCAGCTTAGGGGGGCGGGACAATGAGCAGTTCTTC | CASSLGGRDNEQFF | few | NA | TRBJ2-1 | TRBV7-3
TGCGCCAGCAGGGAAAACCTGGGGTCGGCCCCTGAAGCTTTCTTT | CASRENLGSAPEAFF | NA | NA | TRBJ1-1 | TRBV5-1
TGCGCCAGCACAATCCGAAGCGGCTATGGCTACACCTTC | CASTIRSGYGYTF | NA | NA | TRBJ1-2 | TRBV5-1
TGCAGTGCTAGAGATCCGGCTAGCGGTTCAGATACGCAGTATTTT | CSARDPASGSDTQYF | NA | TRBD2 | TRBJ2-3 | TRBV20-1
TGTGCCACCAGCAGAGACAGGGGAGGAAACGGTGAGCAGTTCTTC | CATSRDRGGNGEQFF | NA | NA | TRBJ2-1 | TRBV15
TGTGCCAGCAGACGGGACGGCCCTAACTATGGCTACACCTTC | CASRRDGPNYGYTF | NA | NA | TRBJ1-2 | TRBV12-3/TRBV12-4
TGCAGCGTTGGGGCTAGCGGGGTATCCACAGATACGCAGTATTTT | CSVGASGVSTDTQYF | few | TRBD2 | TRBJ2-3 | TRBV29-1
TGCAGTGCTAGAGAGACGGCGACAGACAATGAGCAGTTCTTC | CSARETATDNEQFF | NA | NA | TRBJ2-1 | TRBV20-1